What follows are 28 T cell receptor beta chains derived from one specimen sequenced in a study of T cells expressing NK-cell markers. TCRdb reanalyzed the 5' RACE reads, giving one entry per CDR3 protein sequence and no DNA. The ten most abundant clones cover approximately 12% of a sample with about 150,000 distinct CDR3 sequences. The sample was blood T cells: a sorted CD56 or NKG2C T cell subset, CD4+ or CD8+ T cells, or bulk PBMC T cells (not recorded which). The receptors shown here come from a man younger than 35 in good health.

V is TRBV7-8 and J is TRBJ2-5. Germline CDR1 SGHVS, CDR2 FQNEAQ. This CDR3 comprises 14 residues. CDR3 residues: CASSLGPPSGTQYF. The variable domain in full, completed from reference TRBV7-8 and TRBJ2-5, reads GAGVSQSPRYKVAKRGQDVALRCDPISGHVSLFWYQQALGQGPEFLTYFQNEAQLDKSGLPSDRFFAERPEGSVSTLKIQRTQQEDSAVYLCASSLGPPSGTQYFGPGTRLLVL.

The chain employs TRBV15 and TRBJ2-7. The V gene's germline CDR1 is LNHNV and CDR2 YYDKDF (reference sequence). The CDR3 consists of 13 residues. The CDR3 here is CATSRLESLEQYF.

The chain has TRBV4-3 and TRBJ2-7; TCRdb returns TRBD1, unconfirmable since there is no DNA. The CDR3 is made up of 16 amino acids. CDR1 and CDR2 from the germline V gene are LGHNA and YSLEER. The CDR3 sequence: CASSQEPRGRPYEQYF.

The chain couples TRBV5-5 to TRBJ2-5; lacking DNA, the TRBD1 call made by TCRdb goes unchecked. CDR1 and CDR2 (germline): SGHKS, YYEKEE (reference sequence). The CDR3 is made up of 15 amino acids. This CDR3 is CASSGRTGFRETQYF.

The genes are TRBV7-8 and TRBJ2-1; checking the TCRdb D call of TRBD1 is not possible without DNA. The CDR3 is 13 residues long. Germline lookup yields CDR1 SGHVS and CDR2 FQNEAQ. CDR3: CASKTRESNEQFF.

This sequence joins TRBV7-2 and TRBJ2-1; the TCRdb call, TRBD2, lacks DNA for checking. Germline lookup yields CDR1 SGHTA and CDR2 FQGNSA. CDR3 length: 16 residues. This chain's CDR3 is CASSTPPGLAGVEQFF. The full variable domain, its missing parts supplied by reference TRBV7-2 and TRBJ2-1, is GAGVSQSPSNKVTEKGKDVELRCDPISGHTALYWYRQSLGQGLEFLIYFQGNSAPDKSGLPSDRFSAERTGGSVSTLTIQRTQQEDSAVYLCASSTPPGLAGVEQFFGPGTRLTVL.

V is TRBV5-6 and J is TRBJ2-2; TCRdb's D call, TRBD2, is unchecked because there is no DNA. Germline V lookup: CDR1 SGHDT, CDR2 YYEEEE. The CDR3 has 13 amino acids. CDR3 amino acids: CASSLDGGGELFF.

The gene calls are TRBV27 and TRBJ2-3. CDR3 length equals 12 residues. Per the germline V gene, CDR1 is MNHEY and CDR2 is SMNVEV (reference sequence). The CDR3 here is CASSLWTDTQYF.

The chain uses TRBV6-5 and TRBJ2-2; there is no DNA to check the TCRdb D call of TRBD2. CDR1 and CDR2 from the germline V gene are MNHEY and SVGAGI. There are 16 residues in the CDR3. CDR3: CASSLAGKLNTGELFF.

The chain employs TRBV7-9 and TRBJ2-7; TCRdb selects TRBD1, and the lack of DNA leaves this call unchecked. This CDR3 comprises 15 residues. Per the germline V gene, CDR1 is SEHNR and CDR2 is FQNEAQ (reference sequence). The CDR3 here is CASSLRTGVGHEQYF.

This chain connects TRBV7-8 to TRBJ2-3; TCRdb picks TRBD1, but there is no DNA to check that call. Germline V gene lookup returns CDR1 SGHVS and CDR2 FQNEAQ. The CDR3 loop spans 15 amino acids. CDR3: CASSLIRSPADTQYF.

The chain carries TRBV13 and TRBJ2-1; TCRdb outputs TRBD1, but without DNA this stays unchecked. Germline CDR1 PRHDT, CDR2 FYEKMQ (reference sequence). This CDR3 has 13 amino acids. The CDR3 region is CASSPTGLDEQFF. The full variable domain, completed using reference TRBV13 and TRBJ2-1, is AAGVIQSPRHLIKEKRETATLKCYPIPRHDTVYWYQQGPGQDPQFLISFYEKMQSDKGSIPDRFSAQQFSDYHSELNMSSLELGDSALYFCASSPTGLDEQFFGPGTRLTVL.

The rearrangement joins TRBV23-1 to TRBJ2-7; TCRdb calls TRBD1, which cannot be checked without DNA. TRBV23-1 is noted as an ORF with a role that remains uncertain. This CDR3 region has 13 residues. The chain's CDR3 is CASEGTGAYEQYF.

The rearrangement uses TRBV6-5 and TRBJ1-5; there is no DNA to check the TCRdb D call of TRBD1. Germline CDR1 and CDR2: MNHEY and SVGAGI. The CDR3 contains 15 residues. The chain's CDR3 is CARGEQDYSNQPQHF.

The CDR3 loop is CASSLFPRDIPEELFF. V is TRBV6-1 and J is TRBJ2-2; TCRdb's D call, TRBD1, is unchecked because there is no DNA. CDR1 and CDR2 (germline): MNHNS, SASEGT. The CDR3 spans 16 residues.

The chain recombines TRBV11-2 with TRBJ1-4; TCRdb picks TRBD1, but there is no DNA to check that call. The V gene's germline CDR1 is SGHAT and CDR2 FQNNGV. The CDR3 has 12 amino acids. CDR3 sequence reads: CASSSAPEELFF.

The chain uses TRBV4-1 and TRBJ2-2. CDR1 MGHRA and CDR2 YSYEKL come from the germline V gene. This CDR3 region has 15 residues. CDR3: CASSQVASSTGELFF.

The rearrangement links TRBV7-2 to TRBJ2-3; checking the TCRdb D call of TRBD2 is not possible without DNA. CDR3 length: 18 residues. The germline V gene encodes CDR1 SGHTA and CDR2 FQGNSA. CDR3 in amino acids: CASSLALSGRASTDTQYF.

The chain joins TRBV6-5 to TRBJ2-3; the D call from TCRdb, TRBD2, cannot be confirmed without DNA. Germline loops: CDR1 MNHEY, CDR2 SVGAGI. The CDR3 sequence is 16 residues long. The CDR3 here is CASSYSIGGDPHTQYF.

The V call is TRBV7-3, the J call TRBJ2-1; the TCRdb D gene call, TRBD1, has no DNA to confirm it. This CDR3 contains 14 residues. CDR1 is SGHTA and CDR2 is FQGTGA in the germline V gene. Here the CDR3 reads CASSQQGSYNEQFF.

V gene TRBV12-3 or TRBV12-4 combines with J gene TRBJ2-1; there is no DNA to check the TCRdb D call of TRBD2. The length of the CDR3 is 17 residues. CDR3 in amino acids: CASPPRVWPSSYNEQFF.

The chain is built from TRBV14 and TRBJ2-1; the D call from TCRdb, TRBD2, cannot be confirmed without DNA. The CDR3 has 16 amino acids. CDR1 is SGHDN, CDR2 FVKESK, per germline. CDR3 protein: CASSRVAGGPYNEQFF.

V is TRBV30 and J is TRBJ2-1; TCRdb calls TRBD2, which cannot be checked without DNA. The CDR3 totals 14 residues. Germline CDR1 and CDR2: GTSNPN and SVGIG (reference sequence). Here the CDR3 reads CAWSSSTGEYEQFF.

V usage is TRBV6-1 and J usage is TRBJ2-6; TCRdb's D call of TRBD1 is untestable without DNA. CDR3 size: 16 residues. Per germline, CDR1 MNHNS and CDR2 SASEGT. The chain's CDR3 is CASSLSPGVGANVLTF.

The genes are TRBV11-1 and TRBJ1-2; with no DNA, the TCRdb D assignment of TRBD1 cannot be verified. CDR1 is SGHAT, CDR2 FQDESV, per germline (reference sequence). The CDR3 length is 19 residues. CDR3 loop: CASSAAPGQLPYSNYGYTF. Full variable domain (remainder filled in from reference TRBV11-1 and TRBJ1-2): EAEVAQSPRYKITEKSQAVAFWCDPISGHATLYWYRQILGQGPELLVQFQDESVVDDSQLPKDRFSAERLKGVDSTLKIQPAELGDSAMYLCASSAAPGQLPYSNYGYTFGSGTRLTVV.

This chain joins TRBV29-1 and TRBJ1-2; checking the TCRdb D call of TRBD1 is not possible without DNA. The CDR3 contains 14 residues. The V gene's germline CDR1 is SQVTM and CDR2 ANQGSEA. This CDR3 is CSVAATGLNYGYTF.

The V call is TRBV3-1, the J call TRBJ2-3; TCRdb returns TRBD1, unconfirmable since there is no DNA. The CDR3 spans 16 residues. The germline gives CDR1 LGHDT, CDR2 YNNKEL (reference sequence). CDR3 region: CASSHSDRGGTDTQYF.

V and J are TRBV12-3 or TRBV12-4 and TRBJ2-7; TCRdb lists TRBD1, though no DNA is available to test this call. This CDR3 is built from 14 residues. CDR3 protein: CASSSTGKAYEQYF.